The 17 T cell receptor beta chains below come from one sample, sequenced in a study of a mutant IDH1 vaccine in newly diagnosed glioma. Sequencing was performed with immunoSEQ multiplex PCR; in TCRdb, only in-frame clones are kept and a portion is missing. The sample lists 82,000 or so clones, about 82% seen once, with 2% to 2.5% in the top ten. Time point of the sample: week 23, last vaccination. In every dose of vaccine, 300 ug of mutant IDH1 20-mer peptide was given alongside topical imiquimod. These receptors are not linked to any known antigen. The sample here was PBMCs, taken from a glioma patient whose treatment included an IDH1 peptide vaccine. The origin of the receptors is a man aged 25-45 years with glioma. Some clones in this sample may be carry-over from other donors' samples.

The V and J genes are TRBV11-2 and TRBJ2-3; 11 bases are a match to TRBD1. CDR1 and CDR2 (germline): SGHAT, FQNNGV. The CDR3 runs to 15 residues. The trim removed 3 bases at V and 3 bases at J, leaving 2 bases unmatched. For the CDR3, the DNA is TGTGCCAGCAGCTTGGGACAGGGGGGGACAGATACGCAGTATTTT. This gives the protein CASSLGQGGTDTQYF.

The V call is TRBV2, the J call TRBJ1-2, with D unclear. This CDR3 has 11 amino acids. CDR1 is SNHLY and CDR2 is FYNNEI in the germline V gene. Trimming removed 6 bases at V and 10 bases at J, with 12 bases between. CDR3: CASSSTPIYTF. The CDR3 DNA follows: TGTGCCAGCAGCAGCACACCCATCTACACCTTC.

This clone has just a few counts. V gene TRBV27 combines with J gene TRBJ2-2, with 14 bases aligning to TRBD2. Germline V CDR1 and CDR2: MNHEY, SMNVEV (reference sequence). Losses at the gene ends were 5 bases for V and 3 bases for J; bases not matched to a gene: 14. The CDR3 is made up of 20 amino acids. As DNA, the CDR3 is TGTGCCAGCAGTAGATATCCGGGACTAGCGGGAGAGGAATACACCGGGGAGCTGTTTTTT. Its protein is CASSRYPGLAGEEYTGELFF.

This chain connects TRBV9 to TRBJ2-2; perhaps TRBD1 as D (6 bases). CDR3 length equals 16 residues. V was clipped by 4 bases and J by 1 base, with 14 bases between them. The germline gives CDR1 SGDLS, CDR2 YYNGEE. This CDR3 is CASSSTQGLNTGELFF. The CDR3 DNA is TGTGCCAGCAGCTCAACACAGGGTTTGAACACCGGGGAGCTGTTTTTT.

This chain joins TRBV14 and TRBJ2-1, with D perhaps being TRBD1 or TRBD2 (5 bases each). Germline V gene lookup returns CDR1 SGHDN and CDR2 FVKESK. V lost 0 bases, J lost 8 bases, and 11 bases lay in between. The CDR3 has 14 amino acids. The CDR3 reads CASSQDLRGHEQFF. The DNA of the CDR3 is TGTGCCAGCAGCCAAGATTTGAGGGGCCATGAGCAGTTCTTC.

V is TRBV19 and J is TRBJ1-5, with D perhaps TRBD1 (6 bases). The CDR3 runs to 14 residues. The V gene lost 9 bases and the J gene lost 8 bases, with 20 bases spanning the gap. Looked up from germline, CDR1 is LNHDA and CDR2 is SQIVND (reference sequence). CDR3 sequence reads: CARGNRVRHKPQHF. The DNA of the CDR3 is TGTGCCAGAGGAAACAGGGTACGTCATAAGCCCCAGCATTTT.

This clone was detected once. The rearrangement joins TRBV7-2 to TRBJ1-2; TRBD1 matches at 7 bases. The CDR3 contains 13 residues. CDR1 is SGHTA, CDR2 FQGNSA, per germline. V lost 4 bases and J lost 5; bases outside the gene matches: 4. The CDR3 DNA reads TGTGCCAGCAGCTCACAGGGGTATTATGGCTACACCTTC. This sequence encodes CASSSQGYYGYTF.

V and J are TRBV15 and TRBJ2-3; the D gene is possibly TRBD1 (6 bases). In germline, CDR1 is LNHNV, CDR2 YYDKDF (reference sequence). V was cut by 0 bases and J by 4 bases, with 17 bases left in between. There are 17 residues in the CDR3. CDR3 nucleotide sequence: TGTGCCACCAGCAGAGAAGGGTCACGGCAGGGGCCAGATACGCAGTATTTT. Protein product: CATSREGSRQGPDTQYF.

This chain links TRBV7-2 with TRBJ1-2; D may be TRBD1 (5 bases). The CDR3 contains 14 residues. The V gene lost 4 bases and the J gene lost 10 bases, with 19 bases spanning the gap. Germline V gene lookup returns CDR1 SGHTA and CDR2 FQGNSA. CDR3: CASSSSPADKSYTF. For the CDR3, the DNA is TGTGCCAGCAGCTCTTCGCCGGCGGACAAGTCCTACACCTTC.

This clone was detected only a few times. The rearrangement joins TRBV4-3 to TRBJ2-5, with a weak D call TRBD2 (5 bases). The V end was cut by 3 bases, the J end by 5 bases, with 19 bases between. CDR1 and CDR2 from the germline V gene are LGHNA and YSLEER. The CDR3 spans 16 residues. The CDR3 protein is CASSQALDSVGETQYF. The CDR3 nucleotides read TGCGCCAGCAGCCAGGCCCTTGATAGCGTAGGGGAGACCCAGTACTTC.

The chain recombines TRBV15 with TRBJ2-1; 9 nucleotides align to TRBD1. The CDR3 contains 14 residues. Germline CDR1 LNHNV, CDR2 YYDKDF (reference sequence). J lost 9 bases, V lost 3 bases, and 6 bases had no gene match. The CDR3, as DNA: TGTGCCACCAGCAGCGGGACAGGGCTGGGTGAGCAGTTCTTC. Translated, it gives CATSSGTGLGEQFF. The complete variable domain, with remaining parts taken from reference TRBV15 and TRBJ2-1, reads DAMVIQNPRYQVTQFGKPVTLSCSQTLNHNVMYWYQQKSSQAPKLLFHYYDKDFNNEADTPDNFQSRRPNTSFCFLDIRSPGLGDTAMYLCATSSGTGLGEQFFGPGTRLTVL.

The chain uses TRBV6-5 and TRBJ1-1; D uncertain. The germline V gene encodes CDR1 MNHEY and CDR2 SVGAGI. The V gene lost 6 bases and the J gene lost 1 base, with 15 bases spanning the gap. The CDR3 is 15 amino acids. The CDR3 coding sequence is TGTGCCAGCAGCCCATCCCGAAATGAGAACACTGAAGCTTTCTTT. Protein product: CASSPSRNENTEAFF.

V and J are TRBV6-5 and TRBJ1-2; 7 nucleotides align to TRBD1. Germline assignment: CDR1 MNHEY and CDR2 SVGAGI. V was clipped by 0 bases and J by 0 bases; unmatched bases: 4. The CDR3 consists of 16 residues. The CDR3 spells CASSYSRGRPNYGYTF. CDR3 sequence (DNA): TGTGCCAGCAGTTACTCGAGGGGGCGGCCTAACTATGGCTACACCTTC.

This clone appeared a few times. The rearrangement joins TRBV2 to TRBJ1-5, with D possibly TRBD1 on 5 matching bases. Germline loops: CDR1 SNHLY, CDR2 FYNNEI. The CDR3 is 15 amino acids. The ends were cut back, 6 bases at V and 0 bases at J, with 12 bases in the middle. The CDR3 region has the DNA TGTGCCAGCAGACCCCGGGACGGTAGCAATCAGCCCCAGCATTTT. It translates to CASRPRDGSNQPQHF.

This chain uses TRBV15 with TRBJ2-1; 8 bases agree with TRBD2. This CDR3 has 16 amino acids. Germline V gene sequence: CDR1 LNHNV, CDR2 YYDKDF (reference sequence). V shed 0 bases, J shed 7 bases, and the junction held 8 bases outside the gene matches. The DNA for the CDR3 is TGTGCCACCAGCAGAGACCTGCCGGCGGGGGGTAATGAGCAGTTCTTC. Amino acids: CATSRDLPAGGNEQFF.

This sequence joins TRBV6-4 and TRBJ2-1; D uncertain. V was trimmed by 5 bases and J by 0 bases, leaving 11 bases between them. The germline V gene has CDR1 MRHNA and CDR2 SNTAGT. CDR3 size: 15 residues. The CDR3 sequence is CASSTEPSSYNEQFF. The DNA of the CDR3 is TGTGCCAGCAGTACGGAGCCATCCTCCTACAATGAGCAGTTCTTC.

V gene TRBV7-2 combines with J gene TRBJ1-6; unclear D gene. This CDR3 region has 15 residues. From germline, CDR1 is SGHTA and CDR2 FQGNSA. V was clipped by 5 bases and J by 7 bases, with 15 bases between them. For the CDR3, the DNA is TGTGCCAGCAGCCCAAACACGGACTGGAATTCACCCCTCCACTTT. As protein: CASSPNTDWNSPLHF.